These 6 T cell receptor beta chains were all obtained from the same sample, sequenced in a study of blood T cell repertoires in COVID-19. Measured with immunoSEQ multiplex PCR; TCRdb has only the in-frame clones, and not every one. The sample carries approximately 100,000 clones, roughly 83% recorded once. The source material was peripheral blood. These TCRs come from an older woman with acute or convalescent COVID-19.

The chain links TRBV28 to TRBJ1-4; 8 bases align to TRBD1. The germline gives CDR1 MDHEN, CDR2 SYDVKM. CDR3 length: 14 amino acids. The trim removed 6 bases at V and 8 bases at J, leaving 8 bases unmatched. The CDR3 region is CASRDRAAFEKLFF. The CDR3 nucleotides are TGTGCCAGCAGGGACAGGGCGGCCTTCGAAAAACTGTTTTTT.

V is TRBV9 and J is TRBJ2-5, with 11 bases identical to TRBD1. Germline V CDR1 and CDR2: SGDLS, YYNGEE. The V segment lost 0 bases and the J segment 5 bases; nucleotides outside the gene matches: 3. The length of the CDR3 is 15 residues. In DNA, the CDR3 is TGTGCCAGCAGCGTAGGGACAGGGGGCGAGGAGACCCAGTACTTC. Its protein is CASSVGTGGEETQYF.

The rearrangement joins TRBV7-9 to TRBJ1-3, with D unclear. Germline V lookup: CDR1 SEHNR, CDR2 FQNEAQ (reference sequence). The CDR3 is 15 amino acids. The ends were cut back, 5 bases at V and 1 base at J, with 12 bases in the middle. This CDR3 is CASSPSRISGNTIYF. Here the CDR3 DNA reads TGTGCCAGCAGCCCTTCCAGGATATCTGGAAACACCATATATTTT.

This chain connects TRBV11-1 to TRBJ2-5; TRBD2 matches at 9 bases. Looked up from germline, CDR1 is SGHAT and CDR2 is FQDESV (reference sequence). The CDR3 consists of 16 residues. V was pared by 5 bases and J by 5 bases, with 12 bases of the junction left unmatched. The CDR3 region has the DNA TGTGCCAGCAGCAAAGGGGCGCGGGGGGGCGCGGAGACCCAGTACTTC. Protein product: CASSKGARGGAETQYF.

In this sample, this clone turned up a few times. The chain carries TRBV2 and TRBJ2-5; perhaps TRBD1 as D (5 bases). CDR1 and CDR2 (germline): SNHLY, FYNNEI. The CDR3 totals 12 residues. Trimming pared 4 bases from V and 4 bases from J, leaving 7 bases between. The CDR3 DNA reads as TGTGCCAGCAGTGTAAGGGGAGAGACCCAGTACTTC. It translates to CASSVRGETQYF. Full variable domain (remainder filled in from reference TRBV2 and TRBJ2-5): EPEVTQTPSHQVTQMGQEVILRCVPISNHLYFYWYRQILGQKVEFLVSFYNNEISEKSEIFDDQFSVERPDGSNFTLKIRSTKLEDSAMYFCASSVRGETQYFGPGTRLLVL.

Remarks on this clone: A junction end diverges from the germline sequence, so it may reflect a read error. This chain uses TRBV12-3 or TRBV12-4 with TRBJ2-7; 8 bases line up with TRBD1. The CDR3 loop spans 12 amino acids. Here the CDR3 reads CASSAPGQVRNF. The CDR3 DNA reads as TGTGCCAGCAGTGCCCCGGGACAGGTCAGAAATTTC.